The T cell receptor (beta chain) under discussion was sequenced for a study of shared clonotypes between healthy human individuals. Libraries were prepared by immunoSEQ multiplex PCR; TCRdb keeps only in-frame clonotypes and omits some of them. Among roughly 760,000 clones, approximately 79% were seen once, and the ten largest hold over 1.5%. Sequenced: memory CD4+ T cells sorted from blood. The subset: CD45RA-negative fraction. The sequence came from a woman under 40 in good health.

The CDR3 coding sequence is TGTGCCAGCAGCCAGAGCAGGGTATCTAGCACAGATACGCAGTATTTT. It encodes CASSQSRVSSTDTQYF. The chain is built from TRBV7-9 and TRBJ2-3; possible D gene TRBD1, 5 bases. Germline V gives CDR1 SEHNR, CDR2 FQNEAQ (reference sequence). CDR3 length: 16 amino acids. The ends were cut back, 5 bases at V and 0 bases at J, with 15 bases in the middle.